This entry describes one TCR beta chain. The data are from a study of blood T cell repertoires in COVID-19. Overall study context: Italy, Spain and the United States were the sources of the convalescent and acute COVID-19 samples. T cells, B-cell-depleted T cells, or PBMCs provided the cDNA or gDNA that served as material.

The CDR3 extends over 14 amino acids. V was shortened by 6 bases and J by 7 bases, with 19 bases between the two germline ends. Germline loops: CDR1 MNHEY, CDR2 SMNVEV (reference sequence). Authors' processing steps: By means of reference gene primer amplification, nucleated cell counts were estimated. Some clones are missing from TCRdb's copy, which holds only in-frame ones; the method was immunoSEQ multiplex PCR. The DNA gave D and trimming, while V, J and clone size come from that table. The data contain about 210,000 clones, more than 70% of them singletons. This chain connects TRBV27 to TRBJ2-7, with a tentative D call TRBD1 (5 bases). The origin of this receptor is a woman aged 45-59 years with acute or convalescent COVID-19. Sequencing was carried out using peripheral blood. The DNA of the CDR3 is TGTGCCAGCAGAGCCCGCCAGAGCAGGGAAGAGCAGTACTTC. Its translation is CASRARQSREEQYF.